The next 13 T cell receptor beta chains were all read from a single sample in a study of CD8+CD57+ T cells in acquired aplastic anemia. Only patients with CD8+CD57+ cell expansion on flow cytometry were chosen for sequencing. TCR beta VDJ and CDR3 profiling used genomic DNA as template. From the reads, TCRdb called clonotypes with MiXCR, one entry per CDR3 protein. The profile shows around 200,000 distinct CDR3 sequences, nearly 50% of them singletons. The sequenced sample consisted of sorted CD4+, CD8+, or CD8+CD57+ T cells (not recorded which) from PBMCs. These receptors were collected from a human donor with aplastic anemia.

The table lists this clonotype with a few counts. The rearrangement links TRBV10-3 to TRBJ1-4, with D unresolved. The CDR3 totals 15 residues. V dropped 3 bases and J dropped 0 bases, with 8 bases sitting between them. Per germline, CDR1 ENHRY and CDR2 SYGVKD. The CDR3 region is CAISENIATNEKLFF. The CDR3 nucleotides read TGTGCCATCAGTGAAAACATTGCAACTAATGAAAAACTGTTTTTT.

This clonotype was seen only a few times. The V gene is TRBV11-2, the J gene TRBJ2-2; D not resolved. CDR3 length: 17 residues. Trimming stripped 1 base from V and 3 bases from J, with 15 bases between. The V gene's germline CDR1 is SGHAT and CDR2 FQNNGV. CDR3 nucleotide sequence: TGTGCCAGCAGCTTAGTGATAGGTGGTCCGGACACCGGGGAGCTGTTTTTT. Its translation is CASSLVIGGPDTGELFF.

The chain's CDR3 is CASSADSLYEQYF. In nucleotides, the CDR3 is TGTGCCAGCAGCGCCGACAGCCTCTACGAGCAGTACTTC. The V gene is TRBV9, the J gene TRBJ2-7; a weak D match, TRBD1 (5 bases). CDR3 length: 13 residues. Per germline, CDR1 SGDLS and CDR2 YYNGEE. The germline V and J ends were trimmed by 3 bases and 3 bases, with 10 bases remaining between them.

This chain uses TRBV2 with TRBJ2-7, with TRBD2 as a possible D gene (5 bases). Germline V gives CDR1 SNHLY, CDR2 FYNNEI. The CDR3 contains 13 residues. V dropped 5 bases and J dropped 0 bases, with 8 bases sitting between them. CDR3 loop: CASSQRNSYEQYF. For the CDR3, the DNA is TGTGCCAGCAGTCAGCGGAACTCCTACGAGCAGTACTTC.

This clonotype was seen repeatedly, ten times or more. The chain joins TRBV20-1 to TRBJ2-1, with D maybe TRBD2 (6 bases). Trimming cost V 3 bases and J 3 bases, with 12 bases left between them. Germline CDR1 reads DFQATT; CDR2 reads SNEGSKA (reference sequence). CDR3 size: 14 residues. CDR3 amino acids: CSASRDSSYNEQFF. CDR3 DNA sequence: TGCAGTGCTAGTAGGGACTCAAGCTACAATGAGCAGTTCTTC.

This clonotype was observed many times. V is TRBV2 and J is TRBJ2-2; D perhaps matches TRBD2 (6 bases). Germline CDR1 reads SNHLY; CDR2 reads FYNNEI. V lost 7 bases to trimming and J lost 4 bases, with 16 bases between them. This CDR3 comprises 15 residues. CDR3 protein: CASTLSGTGTGELFF. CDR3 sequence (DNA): TGTGCCAGCACCCTATCCGGGACTGGCACCGGGGAGCTGTTTTTT.

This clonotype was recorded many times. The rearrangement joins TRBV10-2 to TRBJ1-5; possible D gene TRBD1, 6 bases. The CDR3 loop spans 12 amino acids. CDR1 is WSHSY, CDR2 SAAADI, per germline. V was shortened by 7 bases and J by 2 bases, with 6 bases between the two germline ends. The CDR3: CASTGGNQPQHF. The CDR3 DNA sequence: TGCGCCAGCACAGGGGGCAATCAGCCCCAGCATTTT.

CDR3 nucleotide sequence: TGTGCCAGCACCCGCCCCCGAAGCGGGCCTGGAAACACCATATATTTT. Protein product: CASTRPRSGPGNTIYF. The V gene is TRBV12-3 or TRBV12-4, the J gene TRBJ1-3; no clear D. CDR3 length equals 16 residues. Trimming left V 7 bases short and J 2 bases short, with 18 bases between.

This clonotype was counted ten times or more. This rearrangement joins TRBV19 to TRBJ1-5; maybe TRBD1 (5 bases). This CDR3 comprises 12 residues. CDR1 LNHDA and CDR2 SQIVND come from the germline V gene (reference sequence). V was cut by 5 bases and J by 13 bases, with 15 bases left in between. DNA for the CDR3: TGTGCCAGTAGTTCGGTCCTGGGGCAGCAGCATTTT. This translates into CASSSVLGQQHF.

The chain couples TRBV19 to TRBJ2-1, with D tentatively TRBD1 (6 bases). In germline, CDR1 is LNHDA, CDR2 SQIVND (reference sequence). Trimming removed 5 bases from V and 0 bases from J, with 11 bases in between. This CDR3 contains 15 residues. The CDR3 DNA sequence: TGTGCCAGTAGTGAAACAGGGTACTCCTACAATGAGCAGTTCTTC. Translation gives CASSETGYSYNEQFF.

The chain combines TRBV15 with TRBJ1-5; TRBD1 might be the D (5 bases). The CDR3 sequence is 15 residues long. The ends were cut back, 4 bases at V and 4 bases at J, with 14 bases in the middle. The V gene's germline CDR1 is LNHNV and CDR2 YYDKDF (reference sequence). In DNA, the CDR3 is TGTGCCACCAGCAACCATAGGGACGGTAATCAGCCCCAGCATTTT. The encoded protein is CATSNHRDGNQPQHF.

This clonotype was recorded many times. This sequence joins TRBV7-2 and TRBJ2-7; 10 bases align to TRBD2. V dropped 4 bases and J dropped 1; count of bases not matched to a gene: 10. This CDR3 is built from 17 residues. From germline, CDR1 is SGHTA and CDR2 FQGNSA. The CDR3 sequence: CASSYSGISGGSYEQYF. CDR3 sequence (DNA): TGTGCCAGCAGCTATTCAGGAATTAGCGGGGGGTCCTACGAGCAGTACTTC.

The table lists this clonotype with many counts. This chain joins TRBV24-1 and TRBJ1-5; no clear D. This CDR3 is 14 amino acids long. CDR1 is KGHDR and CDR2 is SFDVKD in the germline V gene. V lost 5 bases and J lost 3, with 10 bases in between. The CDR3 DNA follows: TGTGCCACCAGTGCACAGAGTCACAATCAGCCCCAGCATTTT. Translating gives CATSAQSHNQPQHF.